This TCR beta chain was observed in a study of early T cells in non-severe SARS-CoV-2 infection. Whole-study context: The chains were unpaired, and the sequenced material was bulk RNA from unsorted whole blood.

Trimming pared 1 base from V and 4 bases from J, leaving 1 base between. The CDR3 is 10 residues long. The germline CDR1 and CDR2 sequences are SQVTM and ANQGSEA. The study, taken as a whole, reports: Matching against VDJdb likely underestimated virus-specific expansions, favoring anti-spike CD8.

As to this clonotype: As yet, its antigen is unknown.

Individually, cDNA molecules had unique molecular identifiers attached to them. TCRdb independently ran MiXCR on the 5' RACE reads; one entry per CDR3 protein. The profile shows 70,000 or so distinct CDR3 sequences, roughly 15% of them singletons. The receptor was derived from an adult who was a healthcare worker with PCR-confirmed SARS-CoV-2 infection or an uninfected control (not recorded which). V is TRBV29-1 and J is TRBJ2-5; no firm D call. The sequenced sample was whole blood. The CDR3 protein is CSVEGETQYF. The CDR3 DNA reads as TGCAGCGTTGAAGGAGAGACCCAGTACTTC.